A selection of T cell receptor beta chains follows, all from one sample in a study of blood T cell repertoires in COVID-19. Generated by immunoSEQ multiplex PCR, the TCRdb table keeps only in-frame clones and is missing some. Among some 160,000 clones, around four fifths were seen once, and the ten largest hold under 3.5%. The specimen was peripheral blood. The origin of the receptors is a woman of 80 years or more with COVID-19, enrolled during active disease. Each CDR3 is given with its conserved first and last residue. D genes are given only for firm matches. Clone sizes are given selectively: once, few, many, or a class where the clone is expanded.

v_call	clone_size	j_call	d_call	cdr3_aa	cdr3_nt
TRBV28	.	TRBJ1-5	TRBD1	CAISWGGTGSNQPQHF	TGTGCCATCTCATGGGGGGGGACAGGTAGCAATCAGCCCCAGCATTTT
TRBV6-5	.	TRBJ2-7	.	CASRRTGSSYEQYF	TGTGCCAGCAGACGCACAGGGAGCTCCTACGAGCAGTACTTC
TRBV7-9	.	TRBJ2-3	TRBD2	CASSLFTSGTQGPDTQYF	TGTGCCAGCAGCTTGTTCACTAGCGGGACCCAGGGCCCAGATACGCAGTATTTT
TRBV12-3/TRBV12-4	.	TRBJ1-5	TRBD1	CASSLTGTQPQHF	TGTGCCAGCAGTTTGACAGGGACTCAGCCCCAGCATTTT
TRBV21-1	once	TRBJ1-4	.	CASSRGRQATNEKLFF	TGTGCCAGCAGCAGGGGGAGACAGGCAACTAATGAAAAACTGTTTTTT
TRBV5-4	.	TRBJ2-6	.	CASSLPGANVLTF	TGTGCCAGCAGCCTCCCTGGGGCCAACGTCCTGACTTTC
TRBV7-2	.	TRBJ2-2	TRBD1	CASSLAGQGVTGELFF	TGTGCCAGCAGCTTGGCCGGACAGGGGGTCACCGGGGAGCTGTTTTTT
TRBV9	.	TRBJ1-5	TRBD1	CASSRQGAQPQHF	TGTGCCAGCAGCCGACAGGGGGCTCAGCCCCAGCATTTT
TRBV28	.	TRBJ1-1	.	CASSFIRARNTEAFF	TGTGCCAGCAGTTTTATCAGGGCGAGGAACACTGAAGCTTTCTTT
TRBV7-9	few	TRBJ2-7	TRBD1	CASSLDGGDRACF	TGTGCCAGCAGCTTAGATGGAGGGGACAGGGCCTGTTTC
TRBV7-3	.	TRBJ1-1	.	CASSTGRGITEAFF	TGTGCCAGCAGCACCGGTCGGGGGATCACTGAAGCTTTCTTT
TRBV5-4	many	TRBJ2-2	.	CASSPLTRGRTTGELFF	TGTGCCAGCAGCCCATTAACGAGGGGGAGAACCACCGGGGAGCTGTTTTTT
TRBV6-2/TRBV6-3	.	TRBJ2-7	.	CASSYQVSYEQYF	TGTGCCAGCAGTTACCAGGTTTCCTACGAGCAGTACTTC
TRBV5-4	.	TRBJ2-7	TRBD2	CASSLGLAEGLEQYF	TGTGCCAGCAGCCTTGGACTAGCGGAGGGCCTCGAGCAGTACTTC
TRBV10-3	.	TRBJ1-1	.	CAIRGGTEAFF	TGTGCCATCCGGGGAGGCACTGAAGCTTTCTTT
TRBV10-3	once	TRBJ2-1	TRBD2	CAISPSGGVDEQFF	TGTGCCATCAGTCCTAGCGGGGGGGTTGATGAGCAGTTCTTC
TRBV27	.	TRBJ2-5	.	CASSLRVGETQYF	TGTGCCAGCAGTTTAAGAGTTGGAGAGACCCAGTACTTC
TRBV27	few	TRBJ1-2	.	CASTIFSRGVGGYTF	TGTGCCAGCACCATTTTTTCTCGGGGGGTAGGTGGCTACACCTTC
TRBV7-9	few	TRBJ1-2	.	CASSFPWQVNYGYTF	TGTGCCAGCAGCTTCCCCTGGCAGGTCAACTATGGCTACACCTTC
TRBV5-1	.	TRBJ2-2	.	CASSFGQTGELFF	TGCGCCAGCAGCTTTGGACAAACCGGGGAGCTGTTTTTT
TRBV5-4	.	TRBJ2-1	TRBD2	CASSRALADNEQFF	TGTGCCAGCAGCCGCGCCCTAGCGGACAATGAGCAGTTCTTC
TRBV9	.	TRBJ2-7	.	CASSHGSSYEQYF	TGTGCCAGCTCGCATGGGAGCTCCTACGAGCAGTACTTC
TRBV6-2/TRBV6-3	.	TRBJ2-5	.	CASSYEGGQETQYF	TGTGCCAGCAGTTACGAGGGGGGGCAAGAGACCCAGTACTTC
TRBV9	once	TRBJ2-1	.	CASSPRRIF	TGTGCCAGCAGCCCCCGGAGGATCTTC
TRBV5-1	once	TRBJ1-4	TRBD1	CASSQGQGASEKLFF	TGCGCCAGCAGCCAAGGACAGGGGGCGAGTGAAAAACTGTTTTTT
TRBV6-4	.	TRBJ1-5	TRBD1	CASSDSVTHRGSSNQPQHF	TGTGCCAGCAGTGACTCGGTAACCCACAGGGGGAGTAGCAATCAGCCCCAGCATTTT
TRBV11-1	once	TRBJ2-3	.	CASSDWRGDTQYF	TGTGCCAGCAGCGACTGGAGGGGAGATACGCAGTATTTT
TRBV7-3	.	TRBJ2-1	TRBD2	CASSFYSGSENEQFF	TGTGCCAGCAGCTTCTATAGCGGGAGCGAAAATGAGCAGTTCTTC
TRBV27	.	TRBJ2-3	.	CASSLSGLGTQYF	TGTGCCAGCAGTTTATCCGGACTCGGTACGCAGTATTTT
TRBV7-9	few	TRBJ2-5	TRBD2	CASSLERLAGRETQYF	TGTGCCAGCAGCTTAGAGAGACTAGCGGGACGCGAGACCCAGTACTTC
TRBV19	.	TRBJ2-3	TRBD2	CASSPGLVSRDTQYF	TGTGCCAGTAGTCCGGGACTAGTGTCGCGGGATACGCAGTATTTT
TRBV27	.	TRBJ1-5	TRBD1	CASSAGQEFNQPQHF	TGTGCCAGCAGTGCCGGACAGGAATTCAATCAGCCCCAGCATTTT
TRBV6-6	.	TRBJ2-7	.	CASSYHGGELELYF	TGTGCCAGCAGTTACCATGGCGGGGAGCTCGAGTTGTACTTC
TRBV10-1	.	TRBJ2-5	TRBD2	CASSVSGSEVETQYF	TGCGCCAGCAGCGTTAGCGGGAGTGAGGTAGAGACCCAGTACTTC
TRBV19	.	TRBJ2-1	TRBD2	CASIDRTGTSLHEQFF	TGTGCCAGTATTGACCGAACCGGGACTAGCTTACATGAGCAGTTCTTC
TRBV27	.	TRBJ1-6	.	CASSPGYNSPLHF	TGTGCCAGCAGTCCGGGATACAATTCACCCCTCCACTTT
TRBV7-6	.	TRBJ1-2	TRBD1	CASSAGTGGAGGYTF	TGTGCCAGCAGCGCAGGGACAGGGGGCGCGGGGGGCTACACCTTC
TRBV11-2	.	TRBJ2-5	.	CASSSSRETQYF	TGTGCCAGCAGCTCCTCCAGAGAGACCCAGTACTTC
TRBV2	few	TRBJ2-3	TRBD2	CASIRAGGQDTQYF	TGTGCCAGCATTCGAGCGGGGGGGCAAGATACGCAGTATTTT
TRBV6-4	.	TRBJ1-2	.	CASSRGVDYGYTF	TGTGCCAGCAGTCGGGGTGTCGACTATGGCTACACCTTC
TRBV19	.	TRBJ2-7	.	CASSIVGTGSYEQYF	TGTGCCAGTAGTATAGTAGGTACAGGGTCCTACGAGCAGTACTTC